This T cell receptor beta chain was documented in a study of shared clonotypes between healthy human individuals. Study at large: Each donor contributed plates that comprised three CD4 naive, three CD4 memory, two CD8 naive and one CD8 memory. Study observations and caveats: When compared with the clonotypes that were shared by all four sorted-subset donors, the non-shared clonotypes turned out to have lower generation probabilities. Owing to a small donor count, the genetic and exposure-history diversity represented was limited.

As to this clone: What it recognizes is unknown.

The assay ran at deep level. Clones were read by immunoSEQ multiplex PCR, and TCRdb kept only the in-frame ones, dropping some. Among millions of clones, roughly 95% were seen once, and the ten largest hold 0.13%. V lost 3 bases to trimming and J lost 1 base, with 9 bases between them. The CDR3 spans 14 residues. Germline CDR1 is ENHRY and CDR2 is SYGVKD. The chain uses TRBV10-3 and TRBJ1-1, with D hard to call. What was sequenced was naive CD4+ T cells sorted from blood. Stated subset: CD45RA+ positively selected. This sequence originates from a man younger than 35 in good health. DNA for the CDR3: TGTGCCATCAGTGACCCAGACTCGAACACTGAAGCTTTCTTT. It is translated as CAISDPDSNTEAFF.